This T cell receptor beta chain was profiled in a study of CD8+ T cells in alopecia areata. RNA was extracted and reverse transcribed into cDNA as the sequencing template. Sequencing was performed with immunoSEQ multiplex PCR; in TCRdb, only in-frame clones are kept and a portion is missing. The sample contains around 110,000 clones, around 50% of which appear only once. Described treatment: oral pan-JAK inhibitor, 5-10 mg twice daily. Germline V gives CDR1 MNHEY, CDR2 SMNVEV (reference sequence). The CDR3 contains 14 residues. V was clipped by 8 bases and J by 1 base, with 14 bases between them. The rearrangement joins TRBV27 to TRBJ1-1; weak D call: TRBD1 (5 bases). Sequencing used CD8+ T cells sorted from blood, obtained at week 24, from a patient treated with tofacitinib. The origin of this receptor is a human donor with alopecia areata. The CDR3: CASAPGLPNTEAFF. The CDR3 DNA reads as TGTGCCAGCGCCCCAGGGTTGCCGAACACTGAAGCTTTCTTT.